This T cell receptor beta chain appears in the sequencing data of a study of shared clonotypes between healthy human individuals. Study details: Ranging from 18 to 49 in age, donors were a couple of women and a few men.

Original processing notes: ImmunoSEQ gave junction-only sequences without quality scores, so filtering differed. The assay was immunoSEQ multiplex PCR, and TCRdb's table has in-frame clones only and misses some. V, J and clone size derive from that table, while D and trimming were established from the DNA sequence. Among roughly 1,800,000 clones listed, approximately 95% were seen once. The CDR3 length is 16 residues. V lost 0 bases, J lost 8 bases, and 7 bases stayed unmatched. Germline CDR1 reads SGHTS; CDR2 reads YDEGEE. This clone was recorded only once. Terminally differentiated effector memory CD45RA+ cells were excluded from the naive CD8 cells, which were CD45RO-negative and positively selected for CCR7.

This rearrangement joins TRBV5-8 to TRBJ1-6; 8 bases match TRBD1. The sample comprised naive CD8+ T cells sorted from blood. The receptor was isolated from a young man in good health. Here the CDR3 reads CASSLGTGSFDSPLHF. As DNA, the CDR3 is TGTGCCAGCAGCTTGGGGACAGGGTCATTCGATTCACCCCTCCACTTT.